These 17 T cell receptor beta chains originate from one sample sequenced in a study of shared clonotypes between healthy human individuals. The data were produced by immunoSEQ multiplex PCR, yet TCRdb's version contains in-frame clones alone and is incomplete. Of 1 million to 1.3 million clones listed, more than 75% are singletons. Sequencing was performed on memory CD4+ T cells from PBMCs. Stated subset: CD45RA-negative fraction. These TCRs come from a man younger than 35 in good health. Some clones in this sample may be carry-over from other donors' samples.

V usage is TRBV6-5 and J usage is TRBJ1-1; TRBD1 agrees at 9 bases. The length of the CDR3 is 14 residues. J lost 1 base, V lost 5 bases, and 2 bases had no gene match. Germline CDR1 MNHEY, CDR2 SVGAGI. CDR3 sequence (DNA): TGTGCCAGCAGTCGGGACAGGGCGAACACTGAAGCTTTCTTT. Translation gives CASSRDRANTEAFF.

A single count supports this clone. The chain links TRBV7-8 to TRBJ2-7, with TRBD1 matching over 7 bases. Looked up from germline, CDR1 is SGHVS and CDR2 is FQNEAQ. The CDR3 runs to 16 residues. The V gene end was trimmed by 5 bases and the J gene end by 5 bases; junction bases not matched to a gene: 15. The CDR3 reads CASSDLFGTTGDEQYF. In nucleotides, the CDR3 is TGTGCCAGCAGCGACTTATTTGGGACCACAGGGGACGAGCAGTACTTC. Drawing the rest from reference TRBV7-8 and TRBJ2-7, the complete variable domain is GAGVSQSPRYKVAKRGQDVALRCDPISGHVSLFWYQQALGQGPEFLTYFQNEAQLDKSGLPSDRFFAERPEGSVSTLKIQRTQQEDSAVYLCASSDLFGTTGDEQYFGPGTRLTVT.

The rearrangement uses TRBV7-2 and TRBJ1-2; D remains ambiguous. The CDR3 totals 13 residues. CDR1 SGHTA and CDR2 FQGNSA come from the germline V gene. The ends were cut back, 4 bases at V and 6 bases at J, with 12 bases in the middle. The CDR3 sequence: CASSSRFGDGYTF. CDR3 coding DNA: TGTGCCAGCAGCTCGAGGTTTGGCGATGGCTACACCTTC.

The rearrangement links TRBV28 to TRBJ1-2; 7 nucleotides line up with TRBD1. Trimming cost V 8 bases and J 7 bases; bases outside gene matches: 1. Germline CDR1 and CDR2: MDHEN and SYDVKM. CDR3 length equals 10 residues. The CDR3 coding sequence is TGTGCCAGCGGACAGGTTGGCTACACCTTC. It translates to CASGQVGYTF.

This clone was seen more than once but under ten times. The DNA of the CDR3 is TGTGCCAGCAGGGTGGGTAGCGGGACCTACGAGCAGTACTTC. Translating gives CASRVGSGTYEQYF. The rearrangement uses TRBV28 and TRBJ2-7; 8 bases match TRBD2. Trimming cost V 6 bases and J 2 bases; bases outside gene matches: 6. The CDR3 length is 14 residues. Per germline, CDR1 MDHEN and CDR2 SYDVKM.

The V gene is TRBV7-8, the J gene TRBJ1-1; D unresolved. V dropped 0 bases and J dropped 0 bases, with 8 bases sitting between them. Germline CDR1 and CDR2: SGHVS and FQNEAQ. This CDR3 contains 15 residues. CDR3 loop: CASSLAGSMNTEAFF. As DNA, the CDR3 is TGTGCCAGCAGCTTAGCGGGCTCCATGAACACTGAAGCTTTCTTT.

This chain joins TRBV6-6 and TRBJ2-1; D remains ambiguous. CDR1 is MNHNY, CDR2 SVGAGI, per germline (reference sequence). The CDR3 length is 14 residues. V lost 0 bases and J lost 9, with 12 bases in between. CDR3 sequence: CASSYSSGGGEQFF. Written as DNA, the CDR3 is TGTGCCAGCAGTTACTCGAGTGGCGGTGGTGAGCAGTTCTTC.

This clone appeared a few times. J is TRBJ1-2 and V is TRBV29-1; no clear D. The CDR3 contains 15 residues. The germline V and J ends were trimmed by 4 bases and 4 bases, with 19 bases remaining between them. CDR1 and CDR2 (germline): SQVTM, ANQGSEA. This chain's CDR3 is CSVVLSGNLGYGYTF. In nucleotides, the CDR3 is TGCAGCGTTGTTTTGTCAGGAAACCTAGGCTATGGCTACACCTTC.

On this clone: Distinct nucleotide sequences in the sample also encode this CDR3. CDR3 residues: CASSLETGSYEQYF. CDR3 coding DNA: TGCGCCAGCAGCTTGGAGACAGGGTCTTACGAGCAGTACTTC. The V gene is TRBV5-1, the J gene TRBJ2-7, with 7 nucleotides matching TRBD1. The CDR3 loop spans 14 amino acids. The J segment lost 4 bases and the V segment lost 0 bases, leaving 4 bases of the junction unmatched. The V gene's germline CDR1 is SGHRS and CDR2 YFSETQ.

The chain couples TRBV7-9 to TRBJ2-5; 14 nucleotides line up with TRBD2. TRBJ2-7 explains the end of the DNA better; the J call may be wrong. This CDR3 region has 15 residues. Germline CDR1 and CDR2: SEHNR and FQNEAQ (reference sequence). CDR3 loop: CASSRLAGGQYEQYF. For the CDR3, the DNA is TGTGCCAGCAGCCGACTAGCGGGAGGGCAATACGAGCAGTACTTC.

Comments on this clone: No conserved phenylalanine or tryptophan ends this CDR3, so it is likely a read error. The rearrangement links TRBV5-5 to TRBJ1-5, with D possibly TRBD1 on 6 matching bases. The V end was cut by 0 bases, the J end by 4 bases, with 8 bases between. CDR1 is SGHKS and CDR2 is YYEKEE in the germline V gene (reference sequence). This CDR3 is built from 14 residues. The CDR3 DNA sequence: TGTGCCAGCAGCTTGGCTCAGGGGAATCAGCCCCAGCATCTT. As protein: CASSLAQGNQPQHL.

CDR3 nucleotides: TGTGCCATCAAGCGGGGGGACACCGGGGAGCTGTTTTTT. Protein product: CAIKRGDTGELFF. The rearrangement uses TRBV6-6 and TRBJ2-2, with TRBD2 matching 9 bases. Trimming removed 10 bases from V and 3 bases from J; junction bases left unmatched: 3. The CDR3 totals 13 residues. Germline assignment: CDR1 MNHNY and CDR2 SVGAGI (reference sequence).

This chain connects TRBV19 to TRBJ1-5, with 8 positions matching TRBD1. Looked up from germline, CDR1 is LNHDA and CDR2 is SQIVND (reference sequence). The length of the CDR3 is 14 residues. The junction had 3 bases not matched to a gene; V was cut back by 4 bases and J by 4 bases. CDR3 DNA: TGTGCCAGTAGTACGACAGGGGAAAATCAGCCCCAGCATTTT. Amino acids: CASSTTGENQPQHF.

This chain joins TRBV6-4 and TRBJ2-7, with D perhaps matching TRBD2 (5 bases). Germline V gives CDR1 MRHNA, CDR2 SNTAGT. The CDR3 runs 17 residues. The ends were cut back, 6 bases at V and 2 bases at J, with 23 bases in the middle. In DNA, the CDR3 is TGTGCCAGCAGCCACCCCTCCCCGAGGGAGTCTCCCTACGAGCAGTACTTC. Translating it yields CASSHPSPRESPYEQYF.

The chain uses TRBV7-2 and TRBJ1-1; D remains ambiguous. Germline CDR1 reads SGHTA; CDR2 reads FQGNSA. This CDR3 comprises 15 residues. V was cut by 5 bases and J by 0 bases, with 13 bases left in between. As DNA, the CDR3 is TGTGCCAGCAGCCCGACCGTAACAATGAACACTGAAGCTTTCTTT. Its protein product is CASSPTVTMNTEAFF.

The chain employs TRBV2 and TRBJ2-2, with D unclear. The CDR3 is 11 amino acids. With 6 bases removed from V and 4 bases from J, the gap between germline ends came to 3 bases. Germline loops: CDR1 SNHLY, CDR2 FYNNEI. In nucleotides, the CDR3 is TGTGCCAGCAGATCCACCGGGGAGCTGTTTTTT. Translated: CASRSTGELFF.

This clone was observed once. V and J are TRBV19 and TRBJ2-1, with 11 bases matching TRBD2. Germline V gives CDR1 LNHDA, CDR2 SQIVND (reference sequence). The junction had 2 bases not matched to a gene; V was cut back by 4 bases and J by 0 bases. The CDR3 runs 16 residues. CDR3 in amino acids: CASSNSGRASYNEQFF. The DNA of the CDR3 is TGTGCCAGTAGTAATAGCGGGAGGGCCTCCTACAATGAGCAGTTCTTC.